The clone carrying this T cell receptor (beta chain) came up many times. This sample stems from a study of regulatory T cells in long-lasting Graves disease. Study information: Graves' patients, newly diagnosed, had taken antithyroid drugs under 3 months.

Trimming cost V 5 bases and J 1 base, with 24 bases left between them. The CDR3 has 19 residues. For TCR beta, libraries came from iRepertoire HTBI primers and Arm-PCR of CDR3 regions. TCRdb reprocessed the multiplex PCR reads via MiXCR and lists one record per CDR3 protein. The repertoire holds some 220,000 distinct CDR3 sequences, with roughly a fifth as singletons. Described time point: newly diagnosed GD, antithyroid drugs for less than 3 months. PBMC RNA served as the TCR library source. Doctors identified Graves' disease using the American Thyroid Association guidelines. Recruitment took place at an endocrinology department in Xi'an, China. This sample also belongs to another study, concerning T cells in Graves' hyperthyroidism and ophthalmopathy.

J is TRBJ2-1 and V is TRBV12-3 or TRBV12-4; a possible D gene is TRBD1 (5 bases). The TCR originated in a woman aged 25 to 39 with Graves disease. The material sequenced was peripheral blood mononuclear cells (PBMCs), taken at new diagnosis, from a patient treated with antithyroid drugs. For the CDR3, the DNA is TGTGCCAGCAGTCTAGGGGCAGGATTAACGGGTAATTCCTACAATGAGCAGTTCTTC. Protein sequence: CASSLGAGLTGNSYNEQFF.